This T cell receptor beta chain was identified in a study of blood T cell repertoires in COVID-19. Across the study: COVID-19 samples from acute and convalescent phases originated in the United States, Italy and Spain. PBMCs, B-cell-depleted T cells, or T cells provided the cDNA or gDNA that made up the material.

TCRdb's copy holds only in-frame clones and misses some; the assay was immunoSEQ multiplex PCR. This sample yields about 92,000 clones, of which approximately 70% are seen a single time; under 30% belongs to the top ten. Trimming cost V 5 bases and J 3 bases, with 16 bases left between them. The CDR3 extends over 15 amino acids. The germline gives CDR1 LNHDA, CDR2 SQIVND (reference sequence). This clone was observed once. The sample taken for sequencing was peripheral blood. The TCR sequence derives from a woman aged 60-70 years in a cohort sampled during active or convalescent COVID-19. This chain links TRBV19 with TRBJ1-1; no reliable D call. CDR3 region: CASSPRRGPDTEAFF. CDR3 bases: TGTGCCAGTAGTCCCCGGAGAGGGCCGGACACTGAAGCTTTCTTT.